The 9 T cell receptor beta chains given below trace back to one sample, sequenced in a study of molecular identifiers for immune sequencing clone quantification. TCRdb reprocessed the PCR reads via MiXCR and lists one record per CDR3 protein. The sample lists about 640,000 distinct CDR3 sequences, approximately 20% occurring once. The sample consisted of naive CD8+ T cells from blood, with Jurkat cell RNA spiked in. The subset here: FACS-sorted CD8+CD4-CCR7+CD45RA+ naive T cells. These receptors came from a human donor in good health. Some libraries in this study had Jurkat cell RNA spiked in.

As to this clonotype: The CDR3 end shows no conserved phenylalanine or tryptophan, and so a read error is likely. CDR3 DNA sequence: TGTGCCAGCAGTTTCCGGGGACTGAACACCGGGGAGCTGTTTCTT. Translating gives CASSFRGLNTGELFL. The chain carries TRBV28 and TRBJ2-2; D possibly corresponds to TRBD2 (6 bases). This CDR3 is built from 15 residues. Germline V gives CDR1 MDHEN, CDR2 SYDVKM. The V gene lost 3 bases and the J gene lost 1 base, with 9 bases spanning the gap.

This clonotype was observed at least ten times. This rearrangement joins TRBV7-6 to TRBJ1-4, with a weak D call TRBD1 (5 bases). Trimming pared 4 bases from V and 4 bases from J, leaving 16 bases between. The length of the CDR3 is 16 residues. Germline V lookup: CDR1 SGHVS, CDR2 FNYEAQ. This CDR3 reads CASSSPLGGDNEKLFF. The CDR3 DNA sequence: TGTGCCAGCAGCTCCCCTCTGGGAGGGGATAATGAAAAACTGTTTTTT.

V gene TRBV6-6 combines with J gene TRBJ1-3; D not resolved. Germline-derived CDR1 and CDR2 are MNHNY and SVGAGI (reference sequence). Trimming removed 10 bases from V and 0 bases from J, with 13 bases in between. This CDR3 spans 14 amino acids. The CDR3 loop reads CAIPDCDSGNTIYF. The CDR3 nucleotides read TGTGCCATCCCGGACTGCGACTCTGGAAACACCATATATTTT.

Worth noting for this clonotype: One base away lies a much larger clone, so this may be a sequencing read error. The chain has TRBV20-1 and TRBJ2-1; the match to TRBD2 covers 8 bases. This CDR3 comprises 14 residues. Germline V gives CDR1 DFQATT, CDR2 SNEGSKA (reference sequence). CDR3 DNA sequence: TGCAGTGCTCGCCCCGGGACTAGTGTCTATGAGCGGTTCTTC. It specifies CSARPGTSVYERFF.

Comments on this clonotype: Since a much larger clone is just one base distant, this may be a read error. The chain employs TRBV20-1 and TRBJ2-7; a possible D gene is TRBD1 (6 bases). Germline V CDR1 and CDR2: DFQATT, SNEGSKA (reference sequence). The CDR3 is made up of 14 amino acids. The DNA for the CDR3 is TGCGGTGCTAGAGTAGGAGACAGGCTCTACGAGCAGTACTTC. Its protein product is CGARVGDRLYEQYF.

A few counts support this clonotype. An end of the junction differs from the germline gene, which may be a read error. This chain joins TRBV7-6 and TRBJ2-7; no clear D. CDR1 is SGHVS, CDR2 FNYEAQ, per germline. The CDR3 covers 12 residues. CDR3: CANSSRESEQYF. DNA for the CDR3: TGTGCCAACAGCTCCCGAGAGAGCGAGCAGTACTTC.

This clonotype has a count of ten or more. The chain uses TRBV7-9 and TRBJ2-7, with 8 nucleotides matching TRBD1. V lost 2 bases and J lost 5; bases outside the gene matches: 8. This CDR3 has 15 amino acids. Germline V gene data show CDR1 as SEHNR and CDR2 as FQNEAQ (reference sequence). CDR3 coding DNA: TGTGCCAGCAGCTTAACGGACAGGGCTGCCCACGAGCAGTACTTC. It translates to CASSLTDRAAHEQYF.

This clonotype occurred many times. The chain links TRBV7-9 to TRBJ2-7; 8 bases are shared with TRBD1. CDR1 SEHNR and CDR2 FQNEAQ come from the germline V gene (reference sequence). J lost 5 bases, V lost 5 bases, and 11 bases had no gene match. The CDR3 has 15 residues. The CDR3 reads CASSPVVTGDNEQYF. The CDR3 DNA reads TGTGCCAGCAGCCCCGTGGTGACAGGGGACAACGAGCAGTACTTC.

For this clonotype: At one end, the junction sequence differs from germline, possibly due to a read error. The chain couples TRBV11-2 to TRBJ1-1; D gene ambiguous. Germline V gives CDR1 SGHAT, CDR2 FQNNGV. This CDR3 contains 13 residues. The CDR3 DNA sequence: TGTGCCAGCAGCTTAGTTACGGAAAAATACGGAATCTTT. Translating gives CASSLVTEKYGIF.